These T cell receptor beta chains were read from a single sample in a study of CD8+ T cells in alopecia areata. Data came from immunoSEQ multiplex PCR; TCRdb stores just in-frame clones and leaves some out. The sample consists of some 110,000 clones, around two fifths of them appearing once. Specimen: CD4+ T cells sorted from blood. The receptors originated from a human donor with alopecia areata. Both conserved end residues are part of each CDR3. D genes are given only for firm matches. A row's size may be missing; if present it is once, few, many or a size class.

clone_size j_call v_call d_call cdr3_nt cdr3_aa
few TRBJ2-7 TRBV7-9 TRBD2 TGTGCCAGCGCCCCCCGGGGGGGGCACTACGAGCAGTACTTC CASAPRGGHYEQYF
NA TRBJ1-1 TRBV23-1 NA TGCGCCAGCAGTCAATCGAGAACGAGGTTGAACACTGAAGCTTTCTTT CASSQSRTRLNTEAFF
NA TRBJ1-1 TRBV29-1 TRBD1 TGCAGCGCGGCGACAGGGTCTGAGACTGAAGCTTTCTTT CSAATGSETEAFF
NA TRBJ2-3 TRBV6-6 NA TGTGCCAGCAGCCAGGTGGATACGCAGTATTTT CASSQVDTQYF
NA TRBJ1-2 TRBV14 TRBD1 TGTGCCAGCAGCCACCTTACCGGGACAGTCTCCGGTGGCTACACCTTC CASSHLTGTVSGGYTF
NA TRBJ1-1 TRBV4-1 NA TGCGCCAGCAGCCACCAGGGAAACACTGAAGCTTTCTTT CASSHQGNTEAFF
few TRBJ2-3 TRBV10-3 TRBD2 TGTGCCATCAGCTTCGCGGGGGGTAGCACAGATACGCAGTATTTT CAISFAGGSTDTQYF
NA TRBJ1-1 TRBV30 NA TGTGCCTGGAGTCGGGGGGGCACTGAAGCTTTCTTT CAWSRGGTEAFF
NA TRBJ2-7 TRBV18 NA TGTGCCAGCTCACCACCGCAGTGGGACGGGCCCTACGAGCAGTACTTC CASSPPQWDGPYEQYF
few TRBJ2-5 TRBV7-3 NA TGTGCCAGCAGCTTAAATCCAGCCCAAGAGACCCAGTACTTC CASSLNPAQETQYF
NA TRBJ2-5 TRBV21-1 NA TGTGCCAGCGGGACGCAAGAGACCCAGTACTTC CASGTQETQYF
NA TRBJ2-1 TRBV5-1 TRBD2 TGCGCCAGCAGCTTGGGCGGGACTAGCGGGAGGAATGAGCAGTTCTTC CASSLGGTSGRNEQFF
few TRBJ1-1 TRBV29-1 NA TGCAGCGCCCGACAAGGCGTGAACACTGAAGCTTTCTTT CSARQGVNTEAFF
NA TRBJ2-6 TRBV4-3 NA TGCGCCAGCAGCCAAGCTTTACTAGCACCTGGGGCCAACGTCCTGACTTTC CASSQALLAPGANVLTF
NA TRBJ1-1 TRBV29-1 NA TGCAGCGTTGAAGATAAGTGGATGAACACTGAAGCTTTCTTT CSVEDKWMNTEAFF
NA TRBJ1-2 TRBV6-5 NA TGTGCCAGCAGTTACTCGACGGGGGGCCAATATGGCTACACCTTC CASSYSTGGQYGYTF
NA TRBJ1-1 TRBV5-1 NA TGCGCCAGCAGCTTGGGCTCTGCGGGGTCGGTGTGGGTCGAAGCTTTCTTT CASSLGSAGSVWVEAFF
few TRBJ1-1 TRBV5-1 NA TGCGCCAGCAGGCCACGGGACCTCCCATTCACTGAAGCTTTCTTT CASRPRDLPFTEAFF
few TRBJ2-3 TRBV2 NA TGTGCCAGCGACCAGGGGGATACGCAGTATTTT CASDQGDTQYF
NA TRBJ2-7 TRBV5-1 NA TGCGCCAGCAGCTTGGGCTCCGTTTACGAGCAGTACTTC CASSLGSVYEQYF
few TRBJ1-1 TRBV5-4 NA TGTGCCAGCAGCTTGGTGAACACTGAAGCTTTCTTT CASSLVNTEAFF
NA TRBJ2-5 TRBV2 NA TGTGCCAGCATAGATCGAGTGGGCAAGACCCAGTACTTC CASIDRVGKTQYF
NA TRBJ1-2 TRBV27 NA TGTGCCAGCAGTTTCCTTCCGTACCGCACCCATGGCTACACCTTC CASSFLPYRTHGYTF
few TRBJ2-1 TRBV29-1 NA TGCAGCGTTAGTTTGGATGAGCAGTTCTTC CSVSLDEQFF